A single sample gave rise to the 2 T cell receptor beta chains below, sequenced in a study of blood T cell repertoires in COVID-19. Assay used: immunoSEQ multiplex PCR; TCRdb lists only in-frame clones, some missing. The sample contains 160,000 or so clones, around 90% of which appear only once. Sequenced sample: peripheral blood. The receptors derive from a woman aged 45-59 years with acute or convalescent COVID-19.

The V gene is TRBV7-2, the J gene TRBJ1-2, with D possibly matching TRBD1 (5 bases). Germline loops: CDR1 SGHTA, CDR2 FQGNSA. Trimming pared 1 base from V and 7 bases from J, leaving 13 bases between. This CDR3 region has 14 residues. CDR3 coding DNA: TGTGCCAGCAGCTTAGTATTAGGGGCTCGTGGCTACACCTTC. Translating it yields CASSLVLGARGYTF.

The chain combines TRBV27 with TRBJ1-5, with D maybe TRBD1 (5 bases). The CDR3 is made up of 16 amino acids. V was cut by 5 bases and J by 2 bases, with 16 bases left in between. CDR1 is MNHEY and CDR2 is SMNVEV in the germline V gene (reference sequence). CDR3 region: CASSPKGGARNQPQHF. CDR3 nucleotides: TGTGCCAGCAGTCCAAAGGGAGGGGCTCGCAATCAGCCCCAGCATTTT.